The 21 T cell receptor beta chains in this list originate from one sample, sequenced in a study of blood T cell repertoires in COVID-19. Sequencing was performed with immunoSEQ multiplex PCR; in TCRdb, only in-frame clones are kept and a portion is missing. The sample has approximately 320,000 clones, around 92% seen once. The sample comprised peripheral blood. These receptors came from a woman in her 30s with COVID-19, enrolled during active disease.

This clone is a singleton in its sample. J is TRBJ1-2 and V is TRBV5-1; 7 bases line up with TRBD1. J was trimmed by 2 bases and V by 4 bases; bases with no gene match: 5. Germline V gene lookup returns CDR1 SGHRS and CDR2 YFSETQ. CDR3 length equals 14 residues. CDR3 loop: CASSGLRGNYGYTF. The CDR3 nucleotides are TGCGCCAGCAGCGGACTCAGGGGGAACTATGGCTACACCTTC.

The V gene is TRBV6-5, the J gene TRBJ1-2; D perhaps matches TRBD1 (6 bases). This CDR3 has 15 amino acids. Germline CDR1 reads MNHEY; CDR2 reads SVGAGI. With 1 base removed from V and 2 bases from J, the gap between germline ends came to 11 bases. The chain's CDR3 is CASSYFEGENYGYTF. DNA of the CDR3: TGTGCCAGCAGTTACTTTGAGGGGGAGAACTATGGCTACACCTTC.

This chain links TRBV9 with TRBJ1-6; the match to TRBD1 covers 9 bases. In germline, CDR1 is SGDLS, CDR2 YYNGEE. The CDR3 contains 18 residues. Trimming removed 4 bases from V and 0 bases from J; junction bases left unmatched: 8. CDR3: CASSPGTGFSSYNSPLHF. The DNA of the CDR3 is TGTGCCAGCAGCCCCGGGACAGGGTTTAGCTCCTATAATTCACCCCTCCACTTT.

The rearrangement joins TRBV6-2 or TRBV6-3 to TRBJ2-5, with 7 bases matching TRBD2. Germline V gene lookup returns CDR1 MNHEY and CDR2 SVGEGT. The V gene end was trimmed by 6 bases and the J gene end by 4 bases; junction bases not matched to a gene: 11. This CDR3 spans 15 amino acids. CDR3 DNA: TGTGCCAGCAGCTCGACTAGCTTTATGGGAGAGACCCAGTACTTC. As protein: CASSSTSFMGETQYF.

The rearrangement uses TRBV7-9 and TRBJ1-2, with 8 nucleotides matching TRBD1. This CDR3 region has 14 residues. Germline V lookup: CDR1 SEHNR, CDR2 FQNEAQ (reference sequence). The V gene end was trimmed by 2 bases and the J gene end by 5 bases; junction bases not matched to a gene: 4. DNA for the CDR3: TGTGCCAGCAGCTTAAGGACAGGGCCATATGGCTACACCTTC. Translating gives CASSLRTGPYGYTF.

The chain links TRBV7-9 to TRBJ2-2, with 7 positions matching TRBD2. The V and J ends lost 3 bases and 9 bases, in that order; junction bases with no gene match: 16. Looked up from germline, CDR1 is SEHNR and CDR2 is FQNEAQ (reference sequence). CDR3 length: 17 amino acids. As DNA, the CDR3 is TGTGCCAGCAGCTTTATCCCCGGACTGGGAGGGGCCTGGGAGCTGTTTTTT. Its protein product is CASSFIPGLGGAWELFF.

This rearrangement joins TRBV2 to TRBJ2-1; D gene unclear. CDR1 SNHLY and CDR2 FYNNEI come from the germline V gene. Deletions cut 6 bases from V and 10 bases from J, with 10 bases between. This CDR3 has 11 residues. CDR3 sequence (DNA): TGTGCCAGCAGGGCCGCTCCAGAGCAGTTCTTC. This translates into CASRAAPEQFF.

CDR3 region: CASSEGNQPQHF. CDR3 nucleotides: TGTGCCAGCAGTGAGGGCAATCAGCCCCAGCATTTT. The rearrangement uses TRBV28 and TRBJ1-5; no clear D gene. Germline CDR1 MDHEN, CDR2 SYDVKM. The CDR3 extends over 12 amino acids. V dropped 5 bases and J dropped 2 bases, with 4 bases sitting between them. The complete variable domain, with remaining parts taken from reference TRBV28 and TRBJ1-5, reads DVKVTQSSRYLVKRTGEKVFLECVQDMDHENMFWYRQDPGLGLRLIYFSYDVKMKEKGDIPEGYSVSREKKERFSLILESASTNQTSMYLCASSEGNQPQHFGDGTRLSIL.

The chain joins TRBV5-6 to TRBJ2-7; 7 bases line up with TRBD1. The CDR3 consists of 15 residues. Trimming removed 6 bases from V and 3 bases from J; junction bases left unmatched: 12. Germline V gene data show CDR1 as SGHDT and CDR2 as YYEEEE. The CDR3 region is CASNPTGLAIYEQYF. The CDR3 DNA reads TGTGCCAGCAACCCGACAGGGCTCGCTATCTACGAGCAGTACTTC.

The V and J genes are TRBV18 and TRBJ1-1, with TRBD1 matching 7 bases. This CDR3 comprises 15 residues. V shed 6 bases and J 8 bases; nucleotides not matched to a gene: 15. Per germline, CDR1 KGHSH and CDR2 LQKENI. The CDR3 region has the DNA TGTGCCAGCTCCCCGCCCAGGGGGGTGACCCCCGAAGCTTTCTTT. Its protein is CASSPPRGVTPEAFF.

The CDR3 region has the DNA TGTGCCAGCAGTATTACGGGGGACACCGGGGAGCTGTTTTTT. Protein product: CASSITGDTGELFF. The V call is TRBV2, the J call TRBJ2-2; TRBD2 is a possible D gene (6 bases). Trimming left V 5 bases short and J 3 bases short, with 10 bases between. Looked up from germline, CDR1 is SNHLY and CDR2 is FYNNEI. This CDR3 contains 14 residues.

The V and J genes are TRBV4-1 and TRBJ2-2, with 8 bases fitting TRBD1. CDR3 length: 16 amino acids. The junction had 8 bases not matched to a gene; V was cut back by 4 bases and J by 4 bases. Germline lookup yields CDR1 MGHRA and CDR2 YSYEKL. CDR3 region: CASSPRQGLGTGELFF. CDR3 DNA: TGCGCCAGCAGCCCACGACAGGGGCTGGGCACCGGGGAGCTGTTTTTT.

The rearrangement joins TRBV11-1 to TRBJ1-1; D gene uncertain. V was trimmed by 0 bases and J by 4 bases, leaving 6 bases between them. Germline CDR1 is SGHAT and CDR2 is FQDESV (reference sequence). CDR3 size: 13 residues. CDR3 in amino acids: CASSLAAGTEAFF. CDR3 bases: TGTGCCAGCAGCTTAGCAGCGGGCACTGAAGCTTTCTTT.

This chain uses TRBV7-6 with TRBJ2-5; TRBD2 aligns across 15 bases. V trimming: 5 bases; J trimming: 0 bases; junction bases outside the gene matches: 4. CDR3 length: 17 residues. The germline CDR1 and CDR2 sequences are SGHVS and FNYEAQ. The CDR3 loop reads CASSRGLAGGYQETQYF. The CDR3 DNA reads TGTGCCAGCAGCCGTGGACTAGCGGGGGGGTACCAAGAGACCCAGTACTTC.

This chain links TRBV6-5 with TRBJ1-5; 7 bases match TRBD1. Germline values: CDR1 MNHEY, CDR2 SVGAGI. The CDR3 has 14 residues. V shed 4 bases, J shed 2 bases, and the junction held 2 bases outside the gene matches. The CDR3 is CASSFQGGNQPQHF. The CDR3 region has the DNA TGTGCCAGCAGTTTTCAGGGGGGCAATCAGCCCCAGCATTTT.

The J gene is TRBJ1-4, the V gene TRBV30; maybe TRBD1 (6 bases). Germline V gene lookup returns CDR1 GTSNPN and CDR2 SVGIG (reference sequence). This CDR3 spans 13 amino acids. Trimming left V 5 bases short and J 8 bases short, with 15 bases between. DNA for the CDR3: TGTGCCTGGGGGACACGGGGAGGGGAAAAACTGTTTTTT. This codes for CAWGTRGGEKLFF.

In its sample, this clone was seen once. The V gene is TRBV4-1, the J gene TRBJ2-7; tentative D call: TRBD2 (7 bases). The CDR3 is 16 residues long. Trimming removed 0 bases at V and 4 bases at J, with 16 bases between. Per the germline V gene, CDR1 is MGHRA and CDR2 is YSYEKL. CDR3 in amino acids: CASSQDREGTYYEQYF. The CDR3 region has the DNA TGCGCCAGCAGCCAAGATAGGGAGGGGACATATTACGAGCAGTACTTC.

This sequence joins TRBV7-2 and TRBJ1-2; 7 nucleotides match TRBD1. CDR3 length equals 14 residues. The J segment lost 7 bases and the V segment lost 5 bases, leaving 10 bases of the junction unmatched. Germline V gene data show CDR1 as SGHTA and CDR2 as FQGNSA. In nucleotides, the CDR3 is TGTGCCAGCAGCGTCGGACAGGCCGCCGGTGGCTACACCTTC. This codes for CASSVGQAAGGYTF.

This chain connects TRBV21-1 to TRBJ1-5; the D call of TRBD1 is as the table states it, not checked on the DNA. TRBV21-1 is classified as a pseudogene. The CDR3 length is 16 residues. The DNA of the CDR3 is TGTGCCAGCAGCACTGACAGGGCGAGGGTCGATCAGCCCCAGCATTTT. Translation gives CASSTDRARVDQPQHF.

The genes are TRBV18 and TRBJ1-2, with 10 bases aligning to TRBD1. The junction had 4 bases not matched to a gene; V was cut back by 3 bases and J by 3 bases. Germline CDR1 reads KGHSH; CDR2 reads LQKENI. CDR3 length equals 15 residues. This CDR3 reads CASSPGQGKDYGYTF. In DNA, the CDR3 is TGTGCCAGCTCACCGGGACAGGGGAAAGACTATGGCTACACCTTC.

To note about this clone: The sample has other DNA sequences that encode this CDR3 too. This chain's CDR3 is CASSVEETQYF. The CDR3 nucleotides read TGTGCCAGCAGTGTAGAGGAGACCCAGTACTTC. The chain uses TRBV2 and TRBJ2-5, with D uncertain. This CDR3 spans 11 amino acids. The ends were cut back, 4 bases at V and 5 bases at J, with 5 bases in the middle. The germline V gene encodes CDR1 SNHLY and CDR2 FYNNEI.